The rows below give T cell receptor beta chains drawn from one sample of a study of shared clonotypes between healthy human individuals. The protocol was immunoSEQ multiplex PCR, while the TCRdb copy is restricted to in-frame clones and leaves out a portion. The sample contains a few hundred thousand clones, 70% to 80% of which appear only once. Sequenced input: PBMCs. The receptors here all came from a woman aged 40 to 55 in good health. Some clones in this sample may be carry-over from other donors' samples. Each CDR3 is given with its conserved first and last residue. D genes are given only for firm matches. Only some rows state a clone size, as once, few, many or a class for expanded clones.

v_call: TRBV5-1
d_call: NA
j_call: TRBJ2-3
clone_size: NA
cdr3_length: 15
cdr3_aa: CASSLAGDGADTQYF
cdr3_nt: TGCGCCAGCAGCTTGGCAGGAGATGGTGCAGATACGCAGTATTTT

v_call: TRBV29-1
d_call: NA
j_call: TRBJ2-7
clone_size: NA
cdr3_length: 14
cdr3_aa: CSVEKEGGLYEQYF
cdr3_nt: TGCAGCGTTGAAAAGGAAGGGGGTCTCTACGAGCAGTACTTC

v_call: TRBV5-1
d_call: TRBD1
j_call: TRBJ2-3
clone_size: NA
cdr3_length: 16
cdr3_aa: CASSPNPGTGSDTQYF
cdr3_nt: TGCGCCAGCAGCCCGAACCCCGGGACAGGGTCAGATACGCAGTATTTT

v_call: TRBV19
d_call: TRBD1
j_call: TRBJ1-5
clone_size: NA
cdr3_length: 16
cdr3_aa: CASQTPQGASNQPQHF
cdr3_nt: TGTGCCAGTCAAACGCCCCAGGGGGCCTCGAATCAGCCCCAGCATTTT

v_call: TRBV2
d_call: NA
j_call: TRBJ2-1
clone_size: once
cdr3_length: 13
cdr3_aa: CASSELWGGEQFF
cdr3_nt: TGTGCCAGCAGTGAATTATGGGGCGGGGAGCAGTTCTTC

v_call: TRBV6-4
d_call: TRBD1
j_call: TRBJ2-7
clone_size: NA
cdr3_length: 15
cdr3_aa: CASNLPGQNLYEQYF
cdr3_nt: TGTGCCAGCAACCTTCCGGGACAGAACCTCTACGAGCAGTACTTC

v_call: TRBV30
d_call: NA
j_call: TRBJ1-1
clone_size: NA
cdr3_length: 11
cdr3_aa: CAWSVQGLAFF
cdr3_nt: TGTGCCTGGAGTGTACAGGGTCTGGCTTTCTTT

v_call: TRBV15
d_call: NA
j_call: TRBJ2-7
clone_size: NA
cdr3_length: 13
cdr3_aa: CATKETGVHEQYF
cdr3_nt: TGTGCCACCAAGGAGACAGGCGTCCACGAGCAGTACTTC

v_call: TRBV18
d_call: TRBD2
j_call: TRBJ2-3
clone_size: NA
cdr3_length: 17
cdr3_aa: CASSPLTSGSSTDTQYF
cdr3_nt: TGTGCCAGCTCACCACTGACTAGCGGCTCTAGCACAGATACGCAGTATTTT

v_call: TRBV5-6
d_call: NA
j_call: TRBJ1-2
clone_size: NA
cdr3_length: 12
cdr3_aa: CASSTGPILSTF
cdr3_nt: TGTGCCAGCAGCACGGGCCCGATCCTATCCACCTTC

v_call: TRBV9
d_call: NA
j_call: TRBJ1-3
clone_size: once
cdr3_length: 14
cdr3_aa: CASSSRGDGNTIYF
cdr3_nt: TGTGCCAGCAGCTCCCGGGGGGATGGAAACACCATATATTTT

v_call: TRBV19
d_call: NA
j_call: TRBJ1-2
clone_size: NA
cdr3_length: 13
cdr3_aa: CASSPVQGYGYTF
cdr3_nt: TGTGCCAGTAGCCCCGTTCAGGGCTATGGCTACACCTTC

v_call: TRBV7-9
d_call: TRBD1
j_call: TRBJ1-1
clone_size: NA
cdr3_length: 14
cdr3_aa: CASSPVGQGTEAFF
cdr3_nt: TGTGCCAGCAGCCCTGTGGGACAGGGTACTGAAGCTTTCTTT

v_call: TRBV28
d_call: NA
j_call: TRBJ1-5
clone_size: NA
cdr3_length: 12
cdr3_aa: CASSLYGQPQHF
cdr3_nt: TGTGCCAGCAGTTTATACGGTCAGCCCCAGCATTTT

v_call: TRBV19
d_call: NA
j_call: TRBJ2-3
clone_size: NA
cdr3_length: 15
cdr3_aa: CASSRLASSTDTQYF
cdr3_nt: TGTGCCAGCTCAAGGCTAGCGAGTAGCACAGATACGCAGTATTTT

v_call: TRBV7-2
d_call: NA
j_call: TRBJ1-2
clone_size: NA
cdr3_length: 15
cdr3_aa: CASSIGRAGNYGYTF
cdr3_nt: TGTGCCAGCAGCATAGGCAGGGCCGGGAACTATGGCTACACCTTC

v_call: TRBV7-8
d_call: NA
j_call: TRBJ2-7
clone_size: NA
cdr3_length: 17
cdr3_aa: CASSLPLPQTVSYEQYF
cdr3_nt: TGTGCCAGCAGCTTACCCCTGCCGCAGACCGTGTCCTACGAGCAGTACTTC

v_call: TRBV6-5
d_call: TRBD1
j_call: TRBJ2-2
clone_size: few
cdr3_length: 15
cdr3_aa: CASSRQGRDTGELFF
cdr3_nt: TGTGCCAGCAGTCGACAGGGTCGGGACACCGGGGAGCTGTTTTTT

v_call: TRBV11-1
d_call: TRBD2
j_call: TRBJ2-7
clone_size: NA
cdr3_length: 15
cdr3_aa: CASSLGAGLDYEQYF
cdr3_nt: TGTGCCAGCAGTTTAGGAGCGGGACTTGACTACGAGCAGTACTTC

v_call: TRBV10-3
d_call: NA
j_call: TRBJ1-5
clone_size: many
cdr3_length: 14
cdr3_aa: CAISGVNSNQPQHF
cdr3_nt: TGTGCCATCAGTGGAGTGAATAGCAATCAGCCCCAGCATTTT

v_call: TRBV28
d_call: NA
j_call: TRBJ2-7
clone_size: NA
cdr3_length: 15
cdr3_aa: CASTPPAMTGYEQYF
cdr3_nt: TGTGCCAGCACCCCCCCCGCAATGACAGGATACGAGCAGTACTTC

v_call: TRBV18
d_call: NA
j_call: TRBJ2-7
clone_size: NA
cdr3_length: 12
cdr3_aa: CASSPEIHEQYF
cdr3_nt: TGTGCCAGCTCACCAGAAATACACGAGCAGTACTTC

v_call: TRBV5-1
d_call: TRBD2
j_call: TRBJ2-1
clone_size: NA
cdr3_length: 17
cdr3_aa: CASSLATSGRGYNEQFF
cdr3_nt: TGCGCCAGCAGCTTGGCCACTAGCGGTCGGGGTTACAATGAGCAGTTCTTC

v_call: TRBV21-1
d_call: NA
j_call: TRBJ2-1
clone_size: NA
cdr3_length: 16
cdr3_aa: CASSKGRTRSYNEQFF
cdr3_nt: TGTGCCAGCAGCAAAGGTCGGACTAGGTCCTACAATGAGCAGTTCTTC

v_call: TRBV4-1
d_call: NA
j_call: TRBJ2-1
clone_size: NA
cdr3_length: 14
cdr3_aa: CASSQGLVYNEQFF
cdr3_nt: TGCGCCAGCAGCCAAGGTCTAGTGTACAATGAGCAGTTCTTC

v_call: TRBV29-1
d_call: NA
j_call: TRBJ2-7
clone_size: NA
cdr3_length: 13
cdr3_aa: CSALGGSSYEQYF
cdr3_nt: TGCAGCGCCCTAGGGGGATCCAGCTACGAGCAGTACTTC

v_call: TRBV29-1
d_call: TRBD2
j_call: TRBJ2-2
clone_size: NA
cdr3_length: 12
cdr3_aa: CSVGGGTGELFF
cdr3_nt: TGCAGCGTTGGGGGAGGGACCGGGGAGCTGTTTTTT

v_call: TRBV4-3
d_call: NA
j_call: TRBJ2-2
clone_size: once
cdr3_length: 16
cdr3_aa: CASSPRRGQNTGELFF
cdr3_nt: TGCGCCAGCAGCCCCCGGCGGGGGCAGAACACCGGGGAGCTGTTTTTT

v_call: TRBV2
d_call: NA
j_call: TRBJ1-2
clone_size: NA
cdr3_length: 11
cdr3_aa: CASRLAGGYTF
cdr3_nt: TGTGCCAGCAGGTTGGCCGGGGGCTACACCTTC

v_call: TRBV4-2
d_call: TRBD1
j_call: TRBJ2-2
clone_size: NA
cdr3_length: 17
cdr3_aa: CASSQEIRTGSTGELFF
cdr3_nt: TGTGCCAGCAGCCAAGAAATTCGGACAGGGAGCACCGGGGAGCTGTTTTTT

v_call: TRBV7-2
d_call: NA
j_call: TRBJ1-2
clone_size: NA
cdr3_length: 14
cdr3_aa: CASSLATANWGYTF
cdr3_nt: TGTGCCAGCAGCTTAGCGACGGCAAACTGGGGCTACACCTTC

v_call: TRBV7-8
d_call: NA
j_call: TRBJ1-2
clone_size: NA
cdr3_length: 17
cdr3_aa: CASSLAREASGGYGYTF
cdr3_nt: TGTGCCAGCAGCTTAGCGAGAGAGGCCTCTGGAGGTTATGGCTACACCTTC

v_call: TRBV18
d_call: NA
j_call: TRBJ2-7
clone_size: NA
cdr3_length: 13
cdr3_aa: CASSRTVRGEQYF
cdr3_nt: TGTGCCAGCTCACGGACCGTACGAGGCGAGCAGTACTTC

v_call: TRBV6-5
d_call: TRBD2
j_call: TRBJ2-1
clone_size: once
cdr3_length: 13
cdr3_aa: CASSASGYNEQFF
cdr3_nt: TGTGCCAGCTCCGCTAGCGGGTACAATGAGCAGTTCTTC

v_call: TRBV11-3
d_call: NA
j_call: TRBJ2-3
clone_size: few
cdr3_length: 13
cdr3_aa: CASSLEFTDTQYF
cdr3_nt: TGTGCCAGCAGCTTAGAATTCACAGATACGCAGTATTTT

v_call: TRBV4-2
d_call: TRBD1
j_call: TRBJ2-7
clone_size: NA
cdr3_length: 15
cdr3_aa: CASSHSGTDSYEQYF
cdr3_nt: TGTGCCAGCAGCCACTCCGGGACAGACTCCTACGAGCAGTACTTC

v_call: TRBV7-7
d_call: NA
j_call: TRBJ2-5
clone_size: NA
cdr3_length: 14
cdr3_aa: CASSPGADGETQYF
cdr3_nt: TGTGCTAGCAGCCCCGGTGCGGACGGTGAGACCCAGTACTTC

v_call: TRBV18
d_call: TRBD2
j_call: TRBJ2-1
clone_size: NA
cdr3_length: 15
cdr3_aa: CASSPLAGVTNEQFF
cdr3_nt: TGTGCCAGCTCACCCCTAGCGGGAGTTACCAATGAGCAGTTCTTC

v_call: TRBV5-4
d_call: TRBD1
j_call: TRBJ1-2
clone_size: NA
cdr3_length: 15
cdr3_aa: CASSGLGQGARGYTF
cdr3_nt: TGTGCCAGCAGCGGACTGGGACAGGGGGCGCGAGGCTACACCTTC

v_call: TRBV28
d_call: TRBD1
j_call: TRBJ1-2
clone_size: few
cdr3_length: 13
cdr3_aa: CASTNRGMGGYTF
cdr3_nt: TGTGCCAGCACTAACAGGGGAATGGGCGGCTACACCTTC

v_call: TRBV7-2
d_call: TRBD2
j_call: TRBJ2-7
clone_size: NA
cdr3_length: 14
cdr3_aa: CASSFVQRGGEQYF
cdr3_nt: TGTGCCAGCAGCTTCGTCCAGCGGGGCGGCGAGCAGTACTTC

v_call: TRBV7-6
d_call: TRBD1
j_call: TRBJ2-3
clone_size: NA
cdr3_length: 18
cdr3_aa: CASSLAKDRRRPTDTQYF
cdr3_nt: TGTGCCAGCAGCTTAGCGAAGGACAGGCGCCGGCCCACAGATACGCAGTATTTT

v_call: TRBV7-8
d_call: TRBD1
j_call: TRBJ2-7
clone_size: NA
cdr3_length: 14
cdr3_aa: CASSQTTGLGEQYF
cdr3_nt: TGTGCCAGCAGCCAAACGACAGGGTTGGGCGAGCAGTACTTC

v_call: TRBV4-2
d_call: NA
j_call: TRBJ1-4
clone_size: NA
cdr3_length: 20
cdr3_aa: CASSPHFRQGYGVANEKLFF
cdr3_nt: TGTGCCAGCAGCCCCCACTTCCGGCAGGGTTATGGTGTGGCTAATGAAAAACTGTTTTTT

v_call: TRBV20-1
d_call: NA
j_call: TRBJ2-1
clone_size: once
cdr3_length: 11
cdr3_aa: CSARDVVEQFF
cdr3_nt: TGCAGTGCTAGAGATGTTGTTGAGCAGTTCTTC

v_call: TRBV4-2
d_call: TRBD2
j_call: TRBJ2-7
clone_size: few
cdr3_length: 15
cdr3_aa: CASSQGTSGTYEQYF
cdr3_nt: TGTGCCAGCAGCCAGGGGACTAGCGGAACCTACGAGCAGTACTTC

v_call: TRBV2
d_call: TRBD2
j_call: TRBJ2-7
clone_size: NA
cdr3_length: 14
cdr3_aa: CASSGTSGTYEQYF
cdr3_nt: TGTGCCAGCAGCGGGACTAGCGGGACCTACGAGCAGTACTTC

v_call: TRBV28
d_call: NA
j_call: TRBJ1-1
clone_size: NA
cdr3_length: 15
cdr3_aa: CASSPPTGSNTEAFF
cdr3_nt: TGTGCCAGCAGTCCCCCGACAGGTTCGAACACTGAAGCTTTCTTT

v_call: TRBV28
d_call: NA
j_call: TRBJ2-7
clone_size: NA
cdr3_length: 12
cdr3_aa: CASSLYGSEQYF
cdr3_nt: TGTGCCAGCAGTTTATATGGGTCCGAGCAGTACTTC

v_call: TRBV5-6
d_call: TRBD2
j_call: TRBJ2-7
clone_size: many
cdr3_length: 15
cdr3_aa: CASSQLAGGTYEQYF
cdr3_nt: TGTGCCAGCAGTCAACTAGCGGGAGGGACCTACGAGCAGTACTTC

v_call: TRBV7-9
d_call: NA
j_call: TRBJ2-7
clone_size: NA
cdr3_length: 17
cdr3_aa: CASSSLRSRGPTYEQYF
cdr3_nt: TGTGCCAGCAGCTCCCTCCGGTCGAGGGGACCCACATACGAGCAGTACTTC

v_call: TRBV29-1
d_call: NA
j_call: TRBJ2-3
clone_size: many
cdr3_length: 13
cdr3_aa: CSATGTNTDTQYF
cdr3_nt: TGCAGCGCCACCGGGACAAACACAGATACGCAGTATTTT

v_call: TRBV7-6
d_call: NA
j_call: TRBJ2-7
clone_size: NA
cdr3_length: 13
cdr3_aa: CASSLDNREGQYF
cdr3_nt: TGTGCCAGCAGCCTAGACAACAGGGAGGGGCAGTACTTC

v_call: TRBV5-1
d_call: TRBD2
j_call: TRBJ2-7
clone_size: NA
cdr3_length: 14
cdr3_aa: CASSRTSGSHEQYF
cdr3_nt: TGCGCCAGCAGCCGGACTAGCGGGAGCCACGAGCAGTACTTC